The 5 T cell receptor beta chains below come from one sample, sequenced in a study of human T cells and chemical hapten exposure. Time point given: pre-sensitization, week 0. Described treatment: therapeutic diphenylcyclopropenone sensitization with weekly scalp DPC. Each CDR3 protein gets one entry after TCRdb re-called the RACE reads with MiXCR. The sample shows tens of thousands of distinct CDR3 sequences, around 9.6% of them seen only once. Sequenced here: whole blood, sampled in connection with sensitization to the hapten diphenylcyclopropenone (DPC). These TCRs come from a woman in her thirties or forties with alopecia areata. Some clones in this sample may be carry-over from other donors' samples.

This clonotype was observed many times. CDR3 sequence (DNA): TGTGCCAGCAGTTTAACCGGGACAGATTACAATCAGCCCCAGCATTTT. Translating it yields CASSLTGTDYNQPQHF. The rearrangement links TRBV12-3 or TRBV12-4 to TRBJ1-5, with 7 bases identical to TRBD1. There are 16 residues in the CDR3. With 2 bases clipped from V and 3 bases from J, the junction kept 7 bases outside the gene matches.

The chain couples TRBV28 to TRBJ1-4; D unclear. This CDR3 spans 14 amino acids. Germline CDR1 is MDHEN and CDR2 is SYDVKM. Trimming stripped 7 bases from V and 8 bases from J, with 17 bases between. The CDR3 region has the DNA TGTGCCAGCACGGACGTCTCTAGGGCGGAAAAACTGTTTTTT. It yields the protein CASTDVSRAEKLFF. Supplemented by reference TRBV28 and TRBJ1-4, the full variable domain reads DVKVTQSSRYLVKRTGEKVFLECVQDMDHENMFWYRQDPGLGLRLIYFSYDVKMKEKGDIPEGYSVSREKKERFSLILESASTNQTSMYLCASTDVSRAEKLFFGSGTQLSVL.

This clonotype was observed many times. This chain joins TRBV24-1 and TRBJ2-2; D may be TRBD1 or TRBD2 (5 bases each). The CDR3 consists of 16 residues. Germline CDR1 is KGHDR and CDR2 is SFDVKD. V lost 4 bases and J 0 bases, leaving 11 bases between the germline ends. DNA of the CDR3: TGTGCCACCAGTGACCGGGACGGCGCGAACACCGGGGAGCTGTTTTTT. It specifies CATSDRDGANTGELFF.

This clonotype was seen many times. This chain uses TRBV5-1 with TRBJ2-7, with D perhaps being TRBD1 or TRBD2 (6 bases each). The CDR3 totals 17 residues. Germline CDR1 SGHRS, CDR2 YFSETQ. Trimming removed 1 base at V and 5 bases at J, with 22 bases between. The CDR3 region has the DNA TGCGCCAGCAGCTTGTCCGGGGGTTGGACAGCTCTCCACGAGCAGTACTTC. Residues: CASSLSGGWTALHEQYF.

This clonotype was observed many times. This chain connects TRBV18 to TRBJ1-2, with TRBD1 matching over 7 bases. V trimming: 6 bases; J trimming: 2 bases; junction bases outside the gene matches: 9. The CDR3 sequence is 15 residues long. Germline V gene data show CDR1 as KGHSH and CDR2 as LQKENI. CDR3 region: CASSGFGQANYGYTF. In DNA form, the CDR3 reads TGTGCCAGCTCGGGATTCGGACAGGCAAACTATGGCTACACCTTC. Together with reference TRBV18 and TRBJ1-2, the CDR3 gives the full variable domain: NAGVMQNPRHLVRRRGQEARLRCSPMKGHSHVYWYRQLPEEGLKFMVYLQKENIIDESGMPKERFSAEFPKEGPSILRIQQVVRGDSAAYFCASSGFGQANYGYTFGSGTRLTVV.